What follows is one TCR beta chain and its context. Its antigen is as yet unknown. This sample is part of a study of chemoradiotherapy in HPV16-positive cancers. About the study: Functional T-cell assays on two HPV16-positive patients' cells defined candidate HPV-specific clones and common TCR motifs.

Over chemoradiotherapy, repertoires were sampled more than once. This CDR3 comprises 15 residues. Germline trimming cut 4 bases from V and 5 bases from J; bases unmatched to any gene: 11. Per germline, CDR1 SGDLS and CDR2 YYNGEE. Data came from immunoSEQ multiplex PCR; TCRdb stores just in-frame clones and leaves some out. This sample yields about 32,000 clones, of which 80% to 90% are seen a single time; 3.1% belongs to the top ten. Whole-study results and caveats: Candidate HPV-specific clones and E7-related TCR motifs grew in tumor during treatment. HPV-specific T cells were functionally defined from only a couple of HPV16-positive patients.

Specimen: blood, collected from a patient who underwent chemoradiotherapy. This sequence originates from a human donor with HPV-associated anogenital cancer. J is TRBJ2-5 and V is TRBV9; 7 nucleotides align to TRBD2. The DNA for the CDR3 is TGTGCCAGCAGCACGAGCGGGAACACGTGGGAGACCCAGTACTTC. It codes for CASSTSGNTWETQYF.